One and the same sample provided the 21 T cell receptor beta chains below, sequenced in a study of Graves' ophthalmopathy and Graves' hyperthyroidism. The TCR beta CDR3 regions underwent amplification from RNA transcripts. Amplification began with first-round RT-PCR using HTBI primers, then second-round multiplex PCR was performed. TCRdb ran MiXCR on the multiplex PCR reads and lists one entry per CDR3 protein. This sample has around 43,000 distinct CDR3 sequences; over 40% occur once, and the top ten carry more than 15%. Sequencing was carried out using peripheral blood. Receptors were obtained from an adult man with Graves' ophthalmopathy.

This clonotype is judged medium-sized. This chain uses TRBV7-8 with TRBJ2-7, with TRBD2 matching 11 bases. The V gene's germline CDR1 is SGHVS and CDR2 FQNEAQ. The CDR3 covers 14 residues. V shed 5 bases, J shed 2 bases, and the junction held 2 bases outside the gene matches. The CDR3 sequence is CASSPGLAAYEQYF. The CDR3 coding sequence is TGTGCCAGCAGCCCGGGACTAGCGGCCTACGAGCAGTACTTC.

This clonotype came up many times. The rearrangement joins TRBV20-1 to TRBJ2-1; possible D gene TRBD2, 6 bases. Trimming pared 2 bases from V and 0 bases from J, leaving 8 bases between. There are 14 residues in the CDR3. CDR1 and CDR2 (germline): DFQATT, SNEGSKA (reference sequence). CDR3 region: CSARWGLSYNEQFF. In DNA form, the CDR3 reads TGCAGTGCTAGATGGGGACTCTCCTACAATGAGCAGTTCTTC.

This CDR3 is CASSSPGTIFHEQFF. The CDR3 DNA reads as TGTGCCAGCAGCTCTCCCGGGACCATTTTCCATGAGCAGTTCTTC. This sequence joins TRBV3-1 and TRBJ2-1; possibly TRBD1 or TRBD2 for D (5 bases each). Trimming took 5 bases from V and 8 from J, leaving 19 bases between them. This CDR3 is 15 amino acids long. Germline V lookup: CDR1 LGHDT, CDR2 YNNKEL (reference sequence).

To note about this clonotype: Its ends do not fully match the called genes, so a read error is possible. V and J are TRBV7-9 and TRBJ1-4; D is perhaps TRBD1 (5 bases). This CDR3 is 14 amino acids long. The germline gives CDR1 SEHNR, CDR2 FQNEAQ (reference sequence). CDR3 region: CASSLEQEVEKLFF. Here the CDR3 DNA reads TGCGCCAGCAGCTTGGAACAGGAGGTTGAAAAACTGTTTTTT.

The chain combines TRBV7-3 with TRBJ1-2, with no clear D. This CDR3 has 13 amino acids. V lost 5 bases and J 8 bases, leaving 15 bases between the germline ends. Germline V gives CDR1 SGHTA, CDR2 FQGTGA. The CDR3 DNA reads as TGTGCCAGCAGCCTCCGGGGTGAGAGAGGCTACACCTTC. This translates into CASSLRGERGYTF.

The chain links TRBV9 to TRBJ1-3; the D is unclear. Trimming pared 8 bases from V and 3 bases from J, leaving 15 bases between. Germline V gives CDR1 SGDLS, CDR2 YYNGEE. The CDR3 has 14 residues. The CDR3 protein is CASSDGSGGNTIYF. CDR3 DNA sequence: TGTGCCAGTTCGGACGGTAGTGGTGGAAACACCATATATTTT.

This clonotype was detected only a few times. V is TRBV2 and J is TRBJ2-5; D tentatively reads TRBD1 or TRBD2 (6 bases each). Germline V gene lookup returns CDR1 SNHLY and CDR2 FYNNEI. The CDR3 is 13 amino acids. Trimming removed 7 bases at V and 3 bases at J, with 12 bases between. CDR3 sequence reads: CASIPGAKETQYF. CDR3 in DNA: TGTGCCAGCATACCGGGGGCGAAAGAGACCCAGTACTTC.

This chain uses TRBV19 with TRBJ2-2; the match to TRBD1 covers 8 bases. V shed 7 bases, J shed 0 bases, and the junction held 4 bases outside the gene matches. CDR1 and CDR2 (germline): LNHDA, SQIVND (reference sequence). The CDR3 extends over 15 amino acids. CDR3 sequence (DNA): TGTGCCAGTACCCCGACAGGGGCGAACACCGGGGAGCTGTTTTTT. Its translation: CASTPTGANTGELFF. The full variable domain, in which reference TRBV19 and TRBJ2-2 provide the parts outside the CDR3, is DGGITQSPKYLFRKEGQNVTLSCEQNLNHDAMYWYRQDPGQGLRLIYYSQIVNDFQKGDIAEGYSVSREKKESFPLTVTSAQKNPTAFYLCASTPTGANTGELFFGEGSRLTVL.

The chain employs TRBV7-3 and TRBJ2-1; no firm D call. Trimming cost V 3 bases and J 4 bases, with 13 bases left between them. Per the germline V gene, CDR1 is SGHTA and CDR2 is FQGTGA. This CDR3 contains 15 residues. CDR3 nucleotide sequence: TGTGCCAGCAGCTTGGGCCTGGCGAGATACAATGAGCAGTTCTTC. Protein: CASSLGLARYNEQFF.

This clonotype appeared many times. The chain employs TRBV5-8 and TRBJ2-1; 9 bases are a match to TRBD2. After removal of 5 bases from V and 8 bases from J, the junction contained 17 bases not matched to a gene. This CDR3 contains 17 residues. The germline CDR1 and CDR2 sequences are SGHTS and YDEGEE. CDR3 protein: CASRKGDSAGGRYEQFF. The CDR3 nucleotides read TGTGCCAGCAGAAAGGGGGACTCGGCGGGAGGGAGGTATGAGCAGTTCTTC.

In its sample, this clonotype was seen a few times. A single base separates this from a much larger clone, so it may be a read error. CDR3 region: CASSCAGWGNEQFF. Written as DNA, the CDR3 is TGTGCCAGCAGTTGTGCGGGGTGGGGCAATGAGCAGTTCTTC. This rearrangement joins TRBV6-2 or TRBV6-3 to TRBJ2-1; tentatively, D is TRBD2 (6 bases). V dropped 4 bases and J dropped 6 bases, with 13 bases sitting between them. This CDR3 is 14 amino acids long. Germline V lookup: CDR1 MNHEY, CDR2 SVGEGT.

On this clonotype itself: The junction shows a germline mismatch at one end, possibly a read error. The V call is TRBV5-6, the J call TRBJ2-2, with 9 bases fitting TRBD1. This CDR3 is built from 15 residues. Per the germline V gene, CDR1 is SGHDT and CDR2 is YYEEEE. DNA for the CDR3: TGTGCCGGCAGCCCGGGACAGGGAGACACCGGGGAGCTGTCTTTT. Encoded protein: CAGSPGQGDTGELSF.

This clonotype was observed at least ten times. The chain has TRBV5-1 and TRBJ2-7; possibly TRBD2 for D (6 bases). The CDR3 sequence is 13 residues long. Looked up from germline, CDR1 is SGHRS and CDR2 is YFSETQ. Trimming removed 0 bases at V and 6 bases at J, with 10 bases between. The CDR3 DNA sequence: TGCGCCAGCAGCTTGGTTGGAGGGAGCGAGCAGTACTTC. Translation gives CASSLVGGSEQYF. Filled out from reference TRBV5-1 and TRBJ2-7, the complete variable domain reads KAGVTQTPRYLIKTRGQQVTLSCSPISGHRSVSWYQQTPGQGLQFLFEYFSETQRNKGNFPGRFSGRQFSNSRSEMNVSTLELGDSALYLCASSLVGGSEQYFGPGTRLTVT.

This clonotype was seen at least ten times. This rearrangement joins TRBV14 to TRBJ2-3, with D unclear. CDR3 length: 14 amino acids. Germline CDR1 is SGHDN and CDR2 is FVKESK. V was clipped by 1 base and J by 2 bases, with 7 bases between them. In nucleotides, the CDR3 is TGTGCCAGCAGCCAAGTGGATCCCACAGATACGCAGTATTTT. Its protein is CASSQVDPTDTQYF.

The chain couples TRBV10-2 to TRBJ1-5; TRBD1 matches at 7 bases. The germline CDR1 and CDR2 sequences are WSHSY and SAAADI. Trimming cost V 5 bases and J 9 bases; bases outside gene matches: 7. This CDR3 contains 13 residues. CDR3 loop: CASSFRGRRPQHF. As DNA, the CDR3 is TGCGCCAGCAGTTTCAGGGGGAGACGGCCCCAGCATTTT.

Many counts were recorded for this clonotype. The chain combines TRBV19 with TRBJ2-1; 7 bases are shared with TRBD1. Germline lookup yields CDR1 LNHDA and CDR2 SQIVND (reference sequence). CDR3 size: 16 residues. J was trimmed by 2 bases and V by 4 bases; bases with no gene match: 8. The CDR3 region is CASSTSAGTAYNEQFF. CDR3 bases: TGTGCCAGTAGTACCTCGGCCGGGACAGCCTACAATGAGCAGTTCTTC.

The chain recombines TRBV9 with TRBJ2-3; TRBD2 aligns across 10 bases. Germline CDR1 is SGDLS and CDR2 is YYNGEE. V shed 4 bases and J 1 base; nucleotides not matched to a gene: 3. The CDR3 consists of 15 residues. The CDR3 bases are TGTGCCAGCAGCCCAGGACTAGCGGGCACAGATACGCAGTATTTT. Amino acids: CASSPGLAGTDTQYF.

This clonotype appeared once. The CDR3 spells CASSLERPGYGYTF. The CDR3 nucleotides are TGCGCCAGCAGCTTGGAAAGACCAGGCTATGGCTACACCTTC. The rearrangement uses TRBV5-1 and TRBJ1-2; D not certain. This CDR3 comprises 14 residues. CDR1 SGHRS and CDR2 YFSETQ come from the germline V gene. V was clipped by 0 bases and J by 4 bases, with 10 bases between them.

This chain connects TRBV7-4 to TRBJ2-2, with D possibly matching TRBD1 (6 bases). Germline V gene lookup returns CDR1 SGHVT and CDR2 SQSDAQ. V lost 5 bases and J 9 bases, leaving 16 bases between the germline ends. The CDR3 totals 14 residues. For the CDR3, the DNA is TGTGCCAGCAGCCAACCGGACAGTGCCAGGGAGCTGTTTTTT. Protein product: CASSQPDSARELFF.

In this sample, this clonotype turned up many times. J is TRBJ2-4 and V is TRBV7-9, with 9 positions matching TRBD1. This CDR3 has 16 residues. The ends lost 5 bases at V and 8 bases at J; junction bases unmatched: 13. Germline V lookup: CDR1 SEHNR, CDR2 FQNEAQ (reference sequence). DNA for the CDR3: TGTGCCAGCAGCCACAGGGGGCGAGGGGTTCTGGACATTCAGTACTTC. This sequence encodes CASSHRGRGVLDIQYF.

V gene TRBV7-9 combines with J gene TRBJ2-7; TRBD1 matches 9 bases. This CDR3 spans 14 amino acids. Losses at the gene ends were 7 bases for V and 3 bases for J; bases not matched to a gene: 7. The V gene's germline CDR1 is SEHNR and CDR2 FQNEAQ (reference sequence). The CDR3 loop reads CASTVPGQGYEQYF. CDR3 nucleotides: TGTGCCAGCACCGTTCCGGGACAGGGCTACGAGCAGTACTTC.